In this sample, the clone carrying this TCR beta chain turned up a few times. These data belong to a study of blood T cells in healthy people across ages. A second PCR, run for roughly 7 to 12 cycles, used a sample-barcoded 5' primer plus a J-beta primer mix. Every sample returned 2.5 million or more CDR3-containing paired-end reads. TCRdb called the 5' RACE reads again in MiXCR, with one record for every CDR3 protein. The profile shows about 690,000 distinct CDR3 sequences, over 40% of them singletons. The germline CDR1 and CDR2 sequences are MDHEN and SYDVKM. The CDR3 is made up of 13 amino acids. Trimming took 7 bases from V and 4 from J, leaving 12 bases between them.

The sequence came from a man at least 80 years old in good health. Sequencing was performed on blood. The genes are TRBV28 and TRBJ2-3; no clear D. For the CDR3, the DNA is TGTGCCAGCACCAACGTGGTTCCAGATACGCAGTATTTT. Protein product: CASTNVVPDTQYF. Supplemented by reference TRBV28 and TRBJ2-3, the full variable domain reads DVKVTQSSRYLVKRTGEKVFLECVQDMDHENMFWYRQDPGLGLRLIYFSYDVKMKEKGDIPEGYSVSREKKERFSLILESASTNQTSMYLCASTNVVPDTQYFGPGTRLTVL.